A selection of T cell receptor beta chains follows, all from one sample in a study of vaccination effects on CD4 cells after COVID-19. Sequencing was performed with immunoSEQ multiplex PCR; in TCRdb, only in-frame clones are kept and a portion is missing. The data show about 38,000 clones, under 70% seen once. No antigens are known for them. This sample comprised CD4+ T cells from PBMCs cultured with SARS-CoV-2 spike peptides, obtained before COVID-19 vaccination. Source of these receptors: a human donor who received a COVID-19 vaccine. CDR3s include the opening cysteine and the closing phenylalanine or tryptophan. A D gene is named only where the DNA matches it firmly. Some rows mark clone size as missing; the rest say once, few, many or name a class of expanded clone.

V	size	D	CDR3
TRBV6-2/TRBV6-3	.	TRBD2	CASSGLGETQYF
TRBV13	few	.	CASSSGGGDQPQHF
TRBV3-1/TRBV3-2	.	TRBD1	CASSPRDREDGYTF
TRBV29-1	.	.	CSVQSYNEQFF
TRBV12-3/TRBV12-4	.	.	CASSLNAGNTIYF
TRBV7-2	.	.	CASSLNSPSTDTQYF
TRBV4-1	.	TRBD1	CASSQGGQGYEQYF
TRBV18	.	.	CASSPLDMNSGNTIYF
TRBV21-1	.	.	CASSFRTGRLFF
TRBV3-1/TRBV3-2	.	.	CASSPLSSYNEQFF
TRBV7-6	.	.	CASSLNAGRRYEQYF
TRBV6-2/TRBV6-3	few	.	CASSYRYRNTEAFF
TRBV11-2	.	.	CASSLGRQETQYF
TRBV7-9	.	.	CASSATGTEQYF
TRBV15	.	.	CATSRDHSREKLFF
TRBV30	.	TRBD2	CAWSSGRPEQYF
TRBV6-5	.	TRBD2	CASSYRGLTTVNEQFF
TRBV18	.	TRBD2	CASSLTSRASGVLSYEQYF
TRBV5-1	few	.	CASSVGVLATDTQYF
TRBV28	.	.	CASSLVNQPQHF
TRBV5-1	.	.	CASSLGVEAFF
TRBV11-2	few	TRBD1	CASRTLGGRGLEAFF
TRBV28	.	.	CASSFVRPPYEQYF
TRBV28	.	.	CASSLGPGSYEQYF
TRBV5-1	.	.	CASSLISRDYEQYF
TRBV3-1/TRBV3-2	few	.	CASSQRPTTGELFF
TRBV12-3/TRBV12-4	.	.	CASSLRRRGPQHF
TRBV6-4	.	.	CASSAGTDTQYF
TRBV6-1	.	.	CASSGLFQFKVNEQFF
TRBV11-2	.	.	CASSLLGTRGYEQYF
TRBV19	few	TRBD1	CASSTSRQGLGQPQHF
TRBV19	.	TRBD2	CASSTNGLAVAKNIQYF
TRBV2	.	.	CASPIGPTGTNYGYTF
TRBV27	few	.	CASSFGSDPLGGTQYF
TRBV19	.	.	CASSMRGASPLHF
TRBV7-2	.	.	CASRLRGIIQETQYF
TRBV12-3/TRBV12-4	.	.	CASREQGSGYTF
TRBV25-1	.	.	CASREAADLSEAFF
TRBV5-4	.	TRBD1	CASSSRTTQGARGYTF
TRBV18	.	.	CASSPPVEPYEQYF
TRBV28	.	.	CASRAGEGHNSPLHF
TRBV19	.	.	CASRDQGRGQYF
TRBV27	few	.	CASSFTGQTEAFF
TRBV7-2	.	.	CASSLFGANYGYTF
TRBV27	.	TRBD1	CASGQDRTFGHYGYTF
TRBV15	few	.	CATSRDRSYEQYF
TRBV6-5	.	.	CASIGANYGYTF
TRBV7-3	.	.	CASSLKGGNTIYF
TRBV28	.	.	CASSHPLTDEQFF
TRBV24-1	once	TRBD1	CATSDPPRTGHNEQYF
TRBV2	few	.	CASSTGAQPQHF
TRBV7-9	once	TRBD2	CASSLGLAHPADTQYF
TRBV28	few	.	CASGERPKGDTQYF
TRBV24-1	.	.	CATSARKGVKLFF